The text below deals with one T cell receptor (beta chain). Its binding antigen is unknown. No base quality information exists; no much larger clone differs at one position. TCRbeta CDR3 regions were amplified from genomic DNA by means of the immunoSEQ Assay, a bias-controlled multiplex PCR. Turning to the authors' computational methods: The number of nucleated cells in each sample was estimated from the amplification of reference gene primers within the assay. To quantify the absolute abundance of each unique TCRbeta CDR3 rearrangement, sequence reads were collapsed and filtered. For each sample, productive Simpson clonality was calculated as the square root of Simpson's diversity index over productive rearrangements. TCRdb took this table from immuneACCESS and kept in-frame rearrangements with V and J called. Such tables lack part of the clones; where checked against another copy, unresolved V genes explain under half of the gap, and the rest is unexplained. The V and J calls and the clone size are those of that table, but D and trimming were determined from the DNA. This sample has some 89,000 clones in its table, and 81% of those were observed once. The ten top clones hold around 4.5% of the sample.

Collaborating institutions collected whole blood in K2EDTA tubes following their own protocols. Collaborator samples were shipped for TCRbeta analysis as frozen whole blood, isolated PBMCs, or DNA extracted from either sample type. This specimen belongs to a study of blood T cell repertoires in COVID-19 (dated by TCRdb to between 2020 and 2021). Study-level background: Samples from collaborators originated in the United States, Italy and Spain and spanned both the acute and convalescent phases of COVID-19. The prospective study material was composed of cDNA or gDNA derived from T cells, B-cell-depleted T cells, or PBMCs. Deeply sampled blood TCRbeta repertoires from subjects exposed to, actively infected with, or recovered from COVID-19 were included in the dataset. The repertoires were made available in a free public database intended to serve as a resource for research on the immune response to SARS-CoV-2. Samples were obtained from the ongoing ImmuneRACE study (first 160 participants) and from 1,254 subjects provided by 6 global collaborators. The sample metadata nearly always contained a de-identified subject ID, COVID-19 status, age in years and sex. Where HLA class I and class II types were available, the types were taken from metadata supplied by the sample provider, not from assay-based typing. What the authors observed across the whole study: Clinical and demographic metadata were provided uncurated, with the amount varying by source and participant.

The CDR3, from cysteine to phenylalanine, totals 13 residues. Only the CDR3 DNA is retained, 39 bases long and in frame from the first base. V drops 1 base and J drops 6 bases, leaving 9 bases in between. CDR1 is given as SGHDN and CDR2 as FVKESK, both from the germline V gene. Sequencing used peripheral blood. The TCR was taken from a man aged 55 to 70 with acute or convalescent COVID-19. Rearrangement joined TRBV14 to TRBJ1-1; 6 matching bases give a weak D call of TRBD1. This receptor carries the CDR3 CASSQGDTPEAFF. The bases read TGTGCCAGCAGCCAAGGGGACACTCCTGAAGCTTTCTTT.